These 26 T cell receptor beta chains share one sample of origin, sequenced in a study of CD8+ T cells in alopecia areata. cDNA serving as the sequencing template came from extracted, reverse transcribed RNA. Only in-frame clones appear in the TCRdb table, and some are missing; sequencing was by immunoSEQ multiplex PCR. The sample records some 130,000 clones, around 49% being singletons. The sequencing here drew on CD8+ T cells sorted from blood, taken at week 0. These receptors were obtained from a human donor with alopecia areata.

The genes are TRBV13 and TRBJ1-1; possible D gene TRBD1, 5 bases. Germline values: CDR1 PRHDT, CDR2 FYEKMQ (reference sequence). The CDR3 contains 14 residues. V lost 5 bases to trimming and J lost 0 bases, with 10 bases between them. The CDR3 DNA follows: TGTGCCAGCAGCCTTGGGGCCATGAACACTGAAGCTTTCTTT. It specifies CASSLGAMNTEAFF.

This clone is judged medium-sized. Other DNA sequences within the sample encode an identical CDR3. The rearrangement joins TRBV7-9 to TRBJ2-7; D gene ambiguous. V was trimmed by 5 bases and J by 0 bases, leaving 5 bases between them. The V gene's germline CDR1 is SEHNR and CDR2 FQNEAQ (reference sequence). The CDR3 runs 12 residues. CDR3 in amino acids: CASSPSSYEQYF. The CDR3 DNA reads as TGTGCCAGCAGCCCTAGCTCCTACGAGCAGTACTTC. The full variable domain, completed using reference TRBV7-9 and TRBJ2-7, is DTGVSQNPRHKITKRGQNVTFRCDPISEHNRLYWYRQTLGQGPEFLTYFQNEAQLEKSRLLSDRFSAERPKGSFSTLEIQRTEQGDSAMYLCASSPSSYEQYFGPGTRLTVT.

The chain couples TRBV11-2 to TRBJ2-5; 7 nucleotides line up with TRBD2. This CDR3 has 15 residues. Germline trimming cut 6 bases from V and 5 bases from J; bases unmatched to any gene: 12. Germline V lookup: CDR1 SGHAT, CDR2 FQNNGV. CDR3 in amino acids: CASRYHSRGGETQYF. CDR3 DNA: TGTGCCAGCAGATACCACTCGCGGGGAGGGGAGACCCAGTACTTC. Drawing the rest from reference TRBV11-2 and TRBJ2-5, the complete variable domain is EAGVAQSPRYKIIEKRQSVAFWCNPISGHATLYWYQQILGQGPKLLIQFQNNGVVDDSQLPKDRFSAERLKGVDSTLKIQPAKLEDSAVYLCASRYHSRGGETQYFGPGTRLLVL.

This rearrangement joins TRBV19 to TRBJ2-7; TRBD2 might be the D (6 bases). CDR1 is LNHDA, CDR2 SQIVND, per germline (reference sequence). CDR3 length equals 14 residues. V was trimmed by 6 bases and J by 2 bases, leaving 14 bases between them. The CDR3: CASSMDGEAYEQYF. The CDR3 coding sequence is TGTGCCAGTAGCATGGACGGGGAGGCCTACGAGCAGTACTTC.

The CDR3: CASSQEAETTYEQYF. CDR3 DNA: TGCGCCAGCAGCCAAGAGGCAGAAACAACCTACGAGCAGTACTTC. The rearrangement joins TRBV4-3 to TRBJ2-7; D gene ambiguous. The germline V gene encodes CDR1 LGHNA and CDR2 YSLEER. The CDR3 totals 15 residues. Trimming left V 0 bases short and J 2 bases short, with 11 bases between.

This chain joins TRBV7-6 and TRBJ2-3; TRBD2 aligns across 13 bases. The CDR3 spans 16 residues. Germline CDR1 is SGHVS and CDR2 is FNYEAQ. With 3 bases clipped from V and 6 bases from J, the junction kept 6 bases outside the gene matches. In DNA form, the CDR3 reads TGTGCCAGCAGCTTTACTAGCGGGGGGGCCGGTGATACGCAGTATTTT. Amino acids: CASSFTSGGAGDTQYF. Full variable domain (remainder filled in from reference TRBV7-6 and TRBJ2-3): GAGVSQSPRYKVTKRGQDVALRCDPISGHVSLYWYRQALGQGPEFLTYFNYEAQQDKSGLPNDRFSAERPEGSISTLTIQRTEQRDSAMYRCASSFTSGGAGDTQYFGPGTRLTVL.

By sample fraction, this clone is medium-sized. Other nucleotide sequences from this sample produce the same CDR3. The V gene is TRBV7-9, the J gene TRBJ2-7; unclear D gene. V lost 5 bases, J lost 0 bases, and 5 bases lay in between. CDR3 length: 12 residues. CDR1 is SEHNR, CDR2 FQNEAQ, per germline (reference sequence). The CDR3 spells CASSPSSYEQYF. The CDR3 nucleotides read TGTGCCAGCAGCCCGAGCTCCTACGAGCAGTACTTC.

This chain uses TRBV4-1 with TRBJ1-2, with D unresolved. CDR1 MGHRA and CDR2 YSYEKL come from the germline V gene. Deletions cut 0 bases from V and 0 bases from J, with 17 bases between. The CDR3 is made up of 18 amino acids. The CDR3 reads CASSQDPFRVDPNYGYTF. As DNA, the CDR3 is TGCGCCAGCAGCCAAGATCCGTTTCGTGTAGACCCTAACTATGGCTACACCTTC.

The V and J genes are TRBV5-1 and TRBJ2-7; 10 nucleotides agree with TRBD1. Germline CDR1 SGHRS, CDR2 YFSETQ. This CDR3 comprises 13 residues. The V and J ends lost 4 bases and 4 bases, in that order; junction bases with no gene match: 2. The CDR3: CASSGDRGYEQYF. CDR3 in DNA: TGCGCCAGCAGCGGGGACAGGGGTTACGAGCAGTACTTC.

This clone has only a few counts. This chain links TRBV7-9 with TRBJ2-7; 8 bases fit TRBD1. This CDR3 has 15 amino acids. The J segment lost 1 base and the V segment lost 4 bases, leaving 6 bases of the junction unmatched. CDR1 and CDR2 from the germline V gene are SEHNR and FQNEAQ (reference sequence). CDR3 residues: CASSSPGQVSYEQYF. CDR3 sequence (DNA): TGTGCCAGCAGCTCACCGGGACAGGTGTCCTACGAGCAGTACTTC. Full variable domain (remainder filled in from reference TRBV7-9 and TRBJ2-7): DTGVSQNPRHKITKRGQNVTFRCDPISEHNRLYWYRQTLGQGPEFLTYFQNEAQLEKSRLLSDRFSAERPKGSFSTLEIQRTEQGDSAMYLCASSSPGQVSYEQYFGPGTRLTVT.

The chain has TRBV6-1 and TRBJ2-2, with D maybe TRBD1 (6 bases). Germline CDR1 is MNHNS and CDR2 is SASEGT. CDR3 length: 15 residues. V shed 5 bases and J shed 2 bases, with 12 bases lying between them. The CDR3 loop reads CASSLGTLNTGELFF. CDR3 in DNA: TGTGCCAGCAGTCTCGGGACACTCAACACCGGGGAGCTGTTTTTT.

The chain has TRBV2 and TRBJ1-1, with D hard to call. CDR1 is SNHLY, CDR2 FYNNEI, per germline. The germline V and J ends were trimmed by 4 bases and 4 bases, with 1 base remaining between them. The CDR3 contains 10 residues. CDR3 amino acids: CASSATEAFF. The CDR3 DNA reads TGTGCCAGCAGTGCCACTGAAGCTTTCTTT. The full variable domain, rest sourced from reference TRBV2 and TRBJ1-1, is EPEVTQTPSHQVTQMGQEVILRCVPISNHLYFYWYRQILGQKVEFLVSFYNNEISEKSEIFDDQFSVERPDGSNFTLKIRSTKLEDSAMYFCASSATEAFFGQGTRLTVV.

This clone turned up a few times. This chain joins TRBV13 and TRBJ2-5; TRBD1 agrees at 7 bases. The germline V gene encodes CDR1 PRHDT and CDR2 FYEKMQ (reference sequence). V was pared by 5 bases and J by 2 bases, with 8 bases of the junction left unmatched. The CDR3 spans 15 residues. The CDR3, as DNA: TGTGCCAGCAGCCTCCCCGGGACAGAACAAGAGACCCAGTACTTC. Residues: CASSLPGTEQETQYF.

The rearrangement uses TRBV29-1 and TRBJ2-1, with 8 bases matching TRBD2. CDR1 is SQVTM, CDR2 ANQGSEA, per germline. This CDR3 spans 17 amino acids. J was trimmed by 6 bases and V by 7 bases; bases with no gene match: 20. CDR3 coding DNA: TGCAGCGCCGTTCCCCTTAGCGGGAATGGCCTGGGCAATGAGCAGTTCTTC. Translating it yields CSAVPLSGNGLGNEQFF.

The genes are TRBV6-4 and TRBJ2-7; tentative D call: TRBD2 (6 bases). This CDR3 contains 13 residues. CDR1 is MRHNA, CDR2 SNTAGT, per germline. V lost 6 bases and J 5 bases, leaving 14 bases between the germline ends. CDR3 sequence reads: CASRGRGLHEQYF. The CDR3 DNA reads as TGTGCCAGCAGAGGCCGGGGACTCCACGAGCAGTACTTC.

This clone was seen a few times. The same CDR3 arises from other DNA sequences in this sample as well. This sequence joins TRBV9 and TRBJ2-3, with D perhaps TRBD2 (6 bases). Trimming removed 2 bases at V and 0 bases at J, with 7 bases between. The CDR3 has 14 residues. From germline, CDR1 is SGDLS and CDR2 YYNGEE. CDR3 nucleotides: TGTGCCAGCAGCGTTAGCGGAAGCACAGATACGCAGTATTTT. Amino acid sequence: CASSVSGSTDTQYF.

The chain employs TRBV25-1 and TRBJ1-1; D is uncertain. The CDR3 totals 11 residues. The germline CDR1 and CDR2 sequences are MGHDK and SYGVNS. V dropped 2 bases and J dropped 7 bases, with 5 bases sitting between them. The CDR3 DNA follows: TGTGCCAGCAGTGAAGGGGATGAAGCTTTCTTT. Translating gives CASSEGDEAFF.

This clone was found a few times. The CDR3 here is CASSLVGGGAHEQFF. The CDR3 nucleotides read TGCGCCAGCAGCTTGGTAGGCGGGGGGGCCCATGAGCAGTTCTTC. V gene TRBV5-1 combines with J gene TRBJ2-1; 9 bases are a match to TRBD2. V dropped 0 bases and J dropped 8; count of bases not matched to a gene: 6. This CDR3 contains 15 residues. Germline V gene sequence: CDR1 SGHRS, CDR2 YFSETQ. The variable domain in full, completed from reference TRBV5-1 and TRBJ2-1, reads KAGVTQTPRYLIKTRGQQVTLSCSPISGHRSVSWYQQTPGQGLQFLFEYFSETQRNKGNFPGRFSGRQFSNSRSEMNVSTLELGDSALYLCASSLVGGGAHEQFFGPGTRLTVL.

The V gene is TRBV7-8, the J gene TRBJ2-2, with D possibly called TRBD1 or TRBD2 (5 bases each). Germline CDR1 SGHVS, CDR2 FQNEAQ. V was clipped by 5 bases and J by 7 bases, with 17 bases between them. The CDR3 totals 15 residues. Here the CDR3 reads CASSTGTSSIGELFF. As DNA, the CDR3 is TGTGCCAGCAGCACCGGGACGTCCTCGATCGGGGAGCTGTTTTTT. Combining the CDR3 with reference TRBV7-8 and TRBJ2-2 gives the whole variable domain GAGVSQSPRYKVAKRGQDVALRCDPISGHVSLFWYQQALGQGPEFLTYFQNEAQLDKSGLPSDRFFAERPEGSVSTLKIQRTQQEDSAVYLCASSTGTSSIGELFFGEGSRLTVL.

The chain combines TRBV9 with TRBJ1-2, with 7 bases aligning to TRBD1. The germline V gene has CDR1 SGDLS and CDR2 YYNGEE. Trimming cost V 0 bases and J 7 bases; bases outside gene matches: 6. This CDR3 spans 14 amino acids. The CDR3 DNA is TGTGCCAGCAGCGTAGGAGGGGGCGATACTGGCTACACCTTC. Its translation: CASSVGGGDTGYTF. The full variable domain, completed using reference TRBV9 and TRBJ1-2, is DSGVTQTPKHLITATGQRVTLRCSPRSGDLSVYWYQQSLDQGLQFLIQYYNGEERAKGNILERFSAQQFPDLHSELNLSSLELGDSALYFCASSVGGGDTGYTFGSGTRLTVV.

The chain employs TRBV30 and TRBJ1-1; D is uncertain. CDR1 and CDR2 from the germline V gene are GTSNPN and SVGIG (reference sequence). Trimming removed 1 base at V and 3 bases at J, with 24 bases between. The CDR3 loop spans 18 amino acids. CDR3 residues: CAWSGPGERRRVDTEAFF. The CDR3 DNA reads TGTGCCTGGAGTGGTCCCGGGGAGCGAAGAAGGGTGGACACTGAAGCTTTCTTT.

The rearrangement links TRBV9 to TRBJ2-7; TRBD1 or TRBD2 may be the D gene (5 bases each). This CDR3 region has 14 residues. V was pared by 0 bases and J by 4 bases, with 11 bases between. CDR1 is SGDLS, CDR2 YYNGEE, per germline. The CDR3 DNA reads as TGTGCCAGCAGCGTAGGAGGGGCCGGGTACGAGCAGTACTTC. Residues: CASSVGGAGYEQYF.

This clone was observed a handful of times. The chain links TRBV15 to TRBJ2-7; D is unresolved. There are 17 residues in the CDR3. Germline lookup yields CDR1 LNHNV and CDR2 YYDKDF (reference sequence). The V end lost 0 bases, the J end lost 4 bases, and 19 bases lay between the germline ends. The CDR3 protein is CATSRDKSPRSSYEQYF. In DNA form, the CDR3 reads TGTGCCACCAGCAGAGATAAAAGCCCCCGGTCATCTTACGAGCAGTACTTC.

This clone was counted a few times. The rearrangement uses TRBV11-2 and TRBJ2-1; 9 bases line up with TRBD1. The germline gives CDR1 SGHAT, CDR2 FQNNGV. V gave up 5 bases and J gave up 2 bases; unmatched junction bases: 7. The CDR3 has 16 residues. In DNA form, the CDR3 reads TGTGCCAGCAGCGCAAACGACAGGGGGACCTACAATGAGCAGTTCTTC. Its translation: CASSANDRGTYNEQFF.

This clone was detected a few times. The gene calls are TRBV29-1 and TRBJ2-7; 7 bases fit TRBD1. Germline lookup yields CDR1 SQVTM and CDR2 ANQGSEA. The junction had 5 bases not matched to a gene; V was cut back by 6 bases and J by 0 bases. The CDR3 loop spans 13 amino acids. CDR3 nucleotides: TGCAGCGTAAGACAGGGCATCTCCTACGAGCAGTACTTC. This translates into CSVRQGISYEQYF.

This CDR3 is CASSQDPNTEAFF. The CDR3 nucleotides are TGTGCCAGCAGCCAAGACCCGAACACTGAAGCTTTCTTT. The chain carries TRBV14 and TRBJ1-1; D not certain. This CDR3 comprises 13 residues. CDR1 and CDR2 (germline): SGHDN, FVKESK. Trimming pared 0 bases from V and 1 base from J, leaving 3 bases between.